The entry that follows covers one TCR beta chain sequence. The specificity of this receptor is unknown. At one end, the junction sequence differs from germline, possibly due to a read error. These data come from a study of kidney transplant recipient with SARS-CoV-2 infection (dated by TCRdb to the early 2020s). The CDR3 covers 13 residues, taking in both the cysteine and the phenylalanine. Solely the CDR3 DNA is kept, with 39 bases framed from the first base. CDR1 SGHRS and CDR2 YFSETQ were looked up in the germline V gene. Sequenced on an Illumina MiSeq. Profiling of the peripheral T cell repertoire targeted human TCRbeta genes. Turning to the authors' computational methods: Differential clonotype abundance was tested with beta-binomial modelling to account for variability over time. Clonotypes that had expanded were screened against the ImmuneCODE reference database of SARS-CoV-2-associated TCRs and mapped onto regions of the viral genome. Further repertoire analyses covered TRBV gene usage, CDR3 length, CDR3 amino acid overlap between time points, clonotype abundance distributions and Jaccard similarity. TCRdb cleaned the public reads at Q25 with fastp, built clones with MiXCR and kept in-frame beta chains. One record per CDR3 amino acid sequence lists the most common genes and DNA. The V and J calls reflect TCRdb's pipeline rather than the authors' work. The sample records approximately 240,000 distinct CDR3 sequences, 29% of which are singletons. Jointly, the top ten make up roughly 7% of the sample.

What this sample's time point label stands for: pre-pandemic baseline sample and day 111 after first positive SARS-CoV-2 test. The clonotype originates from a young adult male patient who had COVID-19 and was a kidney transplant recipient. Once a transplant has taken place, some T cells may be donor derived. The V and J segments used are TRBV5-1 and TRBJ1-5; 7 middle bases align to TRBD1. This material consisted of a blood sample, taken at baseline and on roughly day 110 from a kidney transplant recipient. CDR3 sequence: CASSWDSNQPQQF. Here is the DNA: TGCGCCAGCAGCTGGGACAGCAATCAGCCCCAGCAATTT.